This TCR beta chain originates from a study of T cell responses to AZD1222 COVID-19 vaccine. Study-level points and caveats: Two AZD1222 administrations were followed by greater Spike-specific TCR breadth and depth. Spike-wide coverage was observed for vaccine-associated CD4 TCRs, with dominant responses at 160-218 and 743-854.

Measured with immunoSEQ multiplex PCR; TCRdb has only the in-frame clones, and not every one. The sample holds 110,000 to 150,000 clones; around nine tenths are singletons and the top ten take around 1.7%. Of note for this clone: Its antigen is not known. Sequence at one end of the junction differs from germline and may be a read error.

The V gene's germline CDR1 is SGHRS and CDR2 YFSETQ. The CDR3 runs to 15 residues. The chain links TRBV5-1 to TRBJ2-2; either TRBD1 or TRBD2 may fit D (5 bases each). Sample: peripheral blood, taken on day 0 of AZD1222 vaccination. This receptor was identified in an adult in good health. The CDR3 region has the DNA TGCGCTAGCAGCTGGGGGACCGCGAACACCGGGGAGCTGTTTTTT. This codes for CASSWGTANTGELFF.